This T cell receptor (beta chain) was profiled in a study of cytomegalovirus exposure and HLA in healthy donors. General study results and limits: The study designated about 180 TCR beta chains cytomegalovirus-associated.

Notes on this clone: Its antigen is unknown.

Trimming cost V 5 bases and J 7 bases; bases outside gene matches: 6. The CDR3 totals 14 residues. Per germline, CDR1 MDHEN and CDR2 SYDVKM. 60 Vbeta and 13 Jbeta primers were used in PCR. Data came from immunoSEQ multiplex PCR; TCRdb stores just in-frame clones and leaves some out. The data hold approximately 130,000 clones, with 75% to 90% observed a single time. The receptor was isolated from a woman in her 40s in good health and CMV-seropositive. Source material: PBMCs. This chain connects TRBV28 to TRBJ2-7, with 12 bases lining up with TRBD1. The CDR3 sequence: CASSPGQGASEQYF. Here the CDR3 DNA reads TGTGCCAGCAGTCCGGGACAGGGGGCGAGTGAGCAGTACTTC.